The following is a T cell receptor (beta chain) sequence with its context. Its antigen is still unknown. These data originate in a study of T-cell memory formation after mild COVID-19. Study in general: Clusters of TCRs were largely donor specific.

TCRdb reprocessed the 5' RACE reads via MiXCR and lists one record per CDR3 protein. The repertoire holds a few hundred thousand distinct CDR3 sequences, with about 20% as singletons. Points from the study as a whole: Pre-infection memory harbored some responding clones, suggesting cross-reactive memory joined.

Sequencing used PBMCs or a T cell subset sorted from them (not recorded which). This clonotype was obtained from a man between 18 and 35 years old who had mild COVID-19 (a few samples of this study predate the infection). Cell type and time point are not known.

CDR3 nucleotides: TGTGCCAGCAGCCCACAGGGAAACACAGATACGCAGTATTTT. Encoded protein: CASSPQGNTDTQYF. This sequence joins TRBV6-6 and TRBJ2-3; maybe TRBD1 (6 bases). Trimming removed 6 bases at V and 2 bases at J, with 12 bases between. This CDR3 comprises 14 residues. Per germline, CDR1 MNHNY and CDR2 SVGAGI (reference sequence).